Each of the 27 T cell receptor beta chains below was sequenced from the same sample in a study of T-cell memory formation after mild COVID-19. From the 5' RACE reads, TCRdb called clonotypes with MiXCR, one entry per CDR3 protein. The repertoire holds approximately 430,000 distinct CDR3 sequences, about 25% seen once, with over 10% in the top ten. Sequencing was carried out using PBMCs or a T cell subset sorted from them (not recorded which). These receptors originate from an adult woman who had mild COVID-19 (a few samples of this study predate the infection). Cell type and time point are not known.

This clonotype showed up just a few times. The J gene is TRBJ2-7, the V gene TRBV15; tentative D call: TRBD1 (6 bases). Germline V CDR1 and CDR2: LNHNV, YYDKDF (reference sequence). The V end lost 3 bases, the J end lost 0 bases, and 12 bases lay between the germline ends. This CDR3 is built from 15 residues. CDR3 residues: CATSRTTGNSYEQYF. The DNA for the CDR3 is TGTGCCACCAGCAGGACGACAGGCAACTCCTACGAGCAGTACTTC.

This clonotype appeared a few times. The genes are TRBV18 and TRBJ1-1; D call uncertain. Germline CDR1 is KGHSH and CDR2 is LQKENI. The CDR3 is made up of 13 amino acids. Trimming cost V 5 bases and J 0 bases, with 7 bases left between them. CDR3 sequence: CASSNAMNTEAFF. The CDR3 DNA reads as TGTGCCAGCTCAAATGCGATGAACACTGAAGCTTTCTTT.

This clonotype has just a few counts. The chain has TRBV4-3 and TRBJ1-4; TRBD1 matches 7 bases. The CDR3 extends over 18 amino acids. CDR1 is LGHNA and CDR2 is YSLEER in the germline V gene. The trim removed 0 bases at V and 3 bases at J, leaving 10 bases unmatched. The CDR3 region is CASSQDGQAGKSNEKLFF. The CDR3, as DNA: TGCGCCAGCAGCCAAGACGGACAGGCGGGGAAATCTAATGAAAAACTGTTTTTT.

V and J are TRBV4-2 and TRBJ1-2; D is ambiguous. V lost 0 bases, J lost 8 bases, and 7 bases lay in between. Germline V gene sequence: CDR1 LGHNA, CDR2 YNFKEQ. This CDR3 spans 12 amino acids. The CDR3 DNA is TGTGCCAGCAGCCAAGATGAGAGGGGCTACACCTTC. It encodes CASSQDERGYTF.

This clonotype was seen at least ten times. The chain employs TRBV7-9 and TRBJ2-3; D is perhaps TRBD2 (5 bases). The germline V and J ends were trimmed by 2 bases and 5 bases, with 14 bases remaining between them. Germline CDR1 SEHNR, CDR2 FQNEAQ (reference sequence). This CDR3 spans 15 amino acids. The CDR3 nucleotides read TGTGCCAGCAGCTTAACGCGGGCCGAGGAAGATACGCAGTATTTT. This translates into CASSLTRAEEDTQYF.

The CDR3 here is CASSFSGNNGNTIYF. DNA for the CDR3: TGTGCCAGCAGTTTTTCAGGGAATAATGGAAACACCATATATTTT. J is TRBJ1-3 and V is TRBV12-3 or TRBV12-4; D is perhaps TRBD1 (5 bases). CDR3 length: 15 residues. V was pared by 3 bases and J by 3 bases, with 12 bases between.

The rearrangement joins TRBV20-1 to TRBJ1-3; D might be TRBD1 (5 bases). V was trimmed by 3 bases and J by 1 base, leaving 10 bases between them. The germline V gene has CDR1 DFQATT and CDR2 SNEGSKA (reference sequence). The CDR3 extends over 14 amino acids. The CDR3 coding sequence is TGCAGTGCTAGTTGGCCAGGGTCTGGAAACACCATATATTTT. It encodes CSASWPGSGNTIYF.

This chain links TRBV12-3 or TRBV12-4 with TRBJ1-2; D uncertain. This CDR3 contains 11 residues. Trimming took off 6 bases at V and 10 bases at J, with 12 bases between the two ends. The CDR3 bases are TGTGCCAGCAGCCGAGACCGGGCCTACACCTTC. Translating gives CASSRDRAYTF.

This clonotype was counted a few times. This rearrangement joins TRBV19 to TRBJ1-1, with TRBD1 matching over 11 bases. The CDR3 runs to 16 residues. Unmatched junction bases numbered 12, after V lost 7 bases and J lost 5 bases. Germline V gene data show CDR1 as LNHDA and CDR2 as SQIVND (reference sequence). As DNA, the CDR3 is TGTGCCAGTACCCCCCCGGTAGGACAGGGGGCAACTGAAGCTTTCTTT. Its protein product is CASTPPVGQGATEAFF. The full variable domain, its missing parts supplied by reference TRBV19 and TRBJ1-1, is DGGITQSPKYLFRKEGQNVTLSCEQNLNHDAMYWYRQDPGQGLRLIYYSQIVNDFQKGDIAEGYSVSREKKESFPLTVTSAQKNPTAFYLCASTPPVGQGATEAFFGQGTRLTVV.

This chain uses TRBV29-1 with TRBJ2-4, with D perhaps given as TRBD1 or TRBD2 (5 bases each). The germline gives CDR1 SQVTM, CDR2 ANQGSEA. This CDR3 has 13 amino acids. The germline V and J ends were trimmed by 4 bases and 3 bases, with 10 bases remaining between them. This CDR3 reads CSVVWGSKNIQYF. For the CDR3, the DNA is TGCAGCGTTGTCTGGGGGAGCAAAAACATTCAGTACTTC.

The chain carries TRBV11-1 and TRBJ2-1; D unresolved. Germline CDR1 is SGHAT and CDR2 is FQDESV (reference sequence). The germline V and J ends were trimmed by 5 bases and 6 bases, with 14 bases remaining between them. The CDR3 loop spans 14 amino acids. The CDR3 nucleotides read TGTGCCAGCAGCCCCGACGATCAGCTCAATGAGCAGTTCTTC. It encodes CASSPDDQLNEQFF.

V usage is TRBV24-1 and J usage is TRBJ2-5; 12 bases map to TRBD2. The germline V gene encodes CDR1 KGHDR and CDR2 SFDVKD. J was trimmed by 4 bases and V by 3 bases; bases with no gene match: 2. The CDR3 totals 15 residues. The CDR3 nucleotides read TGTGCCACCAGTGATCAGGGACTAGCGGGAGAGACCCAGTACTTC. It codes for CATSDQGLAGETQYF.

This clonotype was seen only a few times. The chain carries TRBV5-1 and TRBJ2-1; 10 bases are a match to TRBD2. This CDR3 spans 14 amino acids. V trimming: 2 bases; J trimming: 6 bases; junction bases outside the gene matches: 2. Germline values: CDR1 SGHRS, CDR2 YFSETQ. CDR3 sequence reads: CASSFSGRPNEQFF. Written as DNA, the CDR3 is TGCGCCAGCAGCTTTAGCGGGAGGCCCAATGAGCAGTTCTTC.

The CDR3 here is CASSSLPLNEKLFF. CDR3 sequence (DNA): TGTGCCAGCAGTTCACTACCGTTAAATGAAAAACTGTTTTTT. The genes are TRBV12-3 or TRBV12-4 and TRBJ1-4; no clear D gene. This CDR3 has 14 residues. Between the trimmed V and J ends, which lost 4 bases and 5 bases, there was a span of 11 bases.

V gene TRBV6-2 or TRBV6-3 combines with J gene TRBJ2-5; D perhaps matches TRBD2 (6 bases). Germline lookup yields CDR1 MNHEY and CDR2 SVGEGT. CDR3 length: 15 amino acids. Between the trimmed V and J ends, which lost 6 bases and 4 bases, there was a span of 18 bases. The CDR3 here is CASRHGGFSGETQYF. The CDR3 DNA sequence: TGTGCCAGCAGACATGGGGGGTTCTCTGGAGAGACCCAGTACTTC.

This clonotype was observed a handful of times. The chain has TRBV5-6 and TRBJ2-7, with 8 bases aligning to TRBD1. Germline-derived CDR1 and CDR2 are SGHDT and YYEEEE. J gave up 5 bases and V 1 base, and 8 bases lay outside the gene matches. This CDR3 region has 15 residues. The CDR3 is CASSLLPDRVNEQYF. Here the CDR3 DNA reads TGTGCCAGCAGCTTGCTGCCGGACAGGGTCAACGAGCAGTACTTC.

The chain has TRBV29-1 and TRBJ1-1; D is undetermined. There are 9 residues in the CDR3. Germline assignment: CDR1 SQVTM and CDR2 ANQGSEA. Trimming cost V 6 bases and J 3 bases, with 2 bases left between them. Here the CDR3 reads CSVDTEAFF. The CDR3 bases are TGCAGCGTGGACACTGAAGCTTTCTTT.

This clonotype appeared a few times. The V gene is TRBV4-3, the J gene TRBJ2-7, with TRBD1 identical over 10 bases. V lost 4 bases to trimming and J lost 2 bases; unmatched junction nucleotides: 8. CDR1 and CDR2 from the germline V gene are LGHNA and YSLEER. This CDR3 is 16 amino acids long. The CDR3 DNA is TGCGCCAGCAGCCGAGGTCTGGGACAGGGGACCTACGAGCAGTACTTC. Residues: CASSRGLGQGTYEQYF.

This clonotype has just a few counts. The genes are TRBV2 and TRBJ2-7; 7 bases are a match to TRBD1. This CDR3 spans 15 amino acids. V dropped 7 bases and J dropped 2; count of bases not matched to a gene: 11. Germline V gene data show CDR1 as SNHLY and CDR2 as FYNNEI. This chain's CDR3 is CASTADRARTYEQYF. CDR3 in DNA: TGTGCCAGCACCGCTGACAGGGCGAGGACCTACGAGCAGTACTTC.

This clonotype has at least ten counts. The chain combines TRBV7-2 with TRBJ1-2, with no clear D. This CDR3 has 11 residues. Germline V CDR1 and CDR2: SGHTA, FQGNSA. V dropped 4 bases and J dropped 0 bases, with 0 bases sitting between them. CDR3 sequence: CASSSNYGYTF. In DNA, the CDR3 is TGTGCCAGCAGCTCTAACTATGGCTACACCTTC. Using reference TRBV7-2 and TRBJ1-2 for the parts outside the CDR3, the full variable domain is GAGVSQSPSNKVTEKGKDVELRCDPISGHTALYWYRQSLGQGLEFLIYFQGNSAPDKSGLPSDRFSAERTGGSVSTLTIQRTQQEDSAVYLCASSSNYGYTFGSGTRLTVV.

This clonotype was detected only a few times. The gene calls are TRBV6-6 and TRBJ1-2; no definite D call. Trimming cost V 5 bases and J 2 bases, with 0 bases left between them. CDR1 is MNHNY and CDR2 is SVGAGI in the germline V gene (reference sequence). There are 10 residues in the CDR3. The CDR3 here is CASSNYGYTF. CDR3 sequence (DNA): TGTGCCAGCAGTAACTATGGCTACACCTTC.

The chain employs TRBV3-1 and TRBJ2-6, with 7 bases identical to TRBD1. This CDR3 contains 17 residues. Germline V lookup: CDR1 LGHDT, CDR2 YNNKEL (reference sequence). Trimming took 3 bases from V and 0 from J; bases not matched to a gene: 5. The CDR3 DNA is TGTGCCAGCAGCCAGGAGACAGGGACCTCTGGGGCCAACGTCCTGACTTTC. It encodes CASSQETGTSGANVLTF.

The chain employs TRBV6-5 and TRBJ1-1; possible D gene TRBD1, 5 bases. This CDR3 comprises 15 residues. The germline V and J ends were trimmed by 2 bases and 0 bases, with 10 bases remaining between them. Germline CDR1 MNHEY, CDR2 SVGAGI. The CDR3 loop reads CASSYSGTLNTEAFF. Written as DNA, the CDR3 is TGTGCCAGCAGTTACAGCGGGACCTTGAACACTGAAGCTTTCTTT.

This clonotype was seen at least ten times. Written as DNA, the CDR3 is TGTGCCAGCAGCCCCGGCGCCCACCTGATAACCTTC. It is translated as CASSPGAHLITF. The chain has TRBV11-2 and TRBJ1-2, with D hard to call. Germline CDR1 and CDR2: SGHAT and FQNNGV. The CDR3 totals 12 residues. V was pared by 5 bases and J by 14 bases, with 18 bases between.

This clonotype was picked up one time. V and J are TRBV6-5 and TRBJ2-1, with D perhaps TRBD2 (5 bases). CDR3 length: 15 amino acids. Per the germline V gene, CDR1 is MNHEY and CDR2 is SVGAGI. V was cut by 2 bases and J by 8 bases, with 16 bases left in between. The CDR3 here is CASSYAGLADYEQFF. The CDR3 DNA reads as TGTGCCAGCAGTTACGCCGGGCTAGCCGACTATGAGCAGTTCTTC.

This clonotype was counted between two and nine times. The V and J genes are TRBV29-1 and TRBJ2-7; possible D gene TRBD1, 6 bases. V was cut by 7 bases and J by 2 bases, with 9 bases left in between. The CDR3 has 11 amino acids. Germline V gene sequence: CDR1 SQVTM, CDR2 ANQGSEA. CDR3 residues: CSATGTYEQYF. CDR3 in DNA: TGCAGCGCGACAGGAACCTACGAGCAGTACTTC.

This CDR3 reads CSARVGTGGSPNEKLFF. In DNA form, the CDR3 reads TGCAGTGCTAGAGTAGGGACAGGGGGCTCCCCTAATGAAAAACTGTTTTTT. The chain carries TRBV20-1 and TRBJ1-4, with 12 bases identical to TRBD1. Per germline, CDR1 DFQATT and CDR2 SNEGSKA (reference sequence). This CDR3 spans 17 amino acids. Trimming took 1 base from V and 3 from J; bases not matched to a gene: 6.